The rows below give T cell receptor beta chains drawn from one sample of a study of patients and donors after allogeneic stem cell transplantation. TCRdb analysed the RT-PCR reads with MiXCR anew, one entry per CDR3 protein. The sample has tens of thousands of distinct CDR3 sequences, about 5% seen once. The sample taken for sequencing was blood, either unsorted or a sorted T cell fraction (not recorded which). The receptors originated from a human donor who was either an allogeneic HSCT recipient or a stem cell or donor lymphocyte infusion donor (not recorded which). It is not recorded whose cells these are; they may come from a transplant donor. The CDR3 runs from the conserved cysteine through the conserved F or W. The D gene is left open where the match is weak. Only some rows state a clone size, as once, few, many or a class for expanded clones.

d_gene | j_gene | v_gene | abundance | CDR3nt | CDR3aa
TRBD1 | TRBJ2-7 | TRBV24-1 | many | TGTGCCACCAGTGTCCCCCCGGGACAGGGGTTCAACGAGCAGTACTTC | CATSVPPGQGFNEQYF
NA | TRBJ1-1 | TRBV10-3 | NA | TGTGCCATCAGTGACCTGAACACTGAAGCTTTCTTT | CAISDLNTEAFF
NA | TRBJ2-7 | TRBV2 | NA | TGTGCCAGCAGTGAGTCTAGCGCCTCCTACGAGCAGTACTTC | CASSESSASYEQYF
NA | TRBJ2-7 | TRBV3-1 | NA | TGTGCCAGCAGCCAAGAAGGGGCCCAGTACTTC | CASSQEGAQYF
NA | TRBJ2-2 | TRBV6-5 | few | TGTGCCAGCAGTTACTCTGCCACGAACACCGGGGAGCTGTTTTTT | CASSYSATNTGELFF
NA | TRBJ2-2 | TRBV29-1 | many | TGCAGCGTTAGGAAAATCGGACCCGGGGAGCTGTTTTTT | CSVRKIGPGELFF
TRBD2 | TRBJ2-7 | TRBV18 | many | TGTGCCAGCTCACCAGTCGGCGGGAGGGCCTTGGACGAGCAGTACTTC | CASSPVGGRALDEQYF
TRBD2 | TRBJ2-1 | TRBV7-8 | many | TGTGCCAGCAGCGGGAGGGCCCGTTTTGAGCAGTTCTTC | CASSGRARFEQFF
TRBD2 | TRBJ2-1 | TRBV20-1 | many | TGCAGTGCTATTCGTACGGGGGGAAGAAATGAGCAGTTCTTC | CSAIRTGGRNEQFF
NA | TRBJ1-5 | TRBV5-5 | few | TGTGCCAGCAGCTTGTCAGGGCGCGGGCAGCCCCAGCATTTT | CASSLSGRGQPQHF
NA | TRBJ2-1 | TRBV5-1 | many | TGCGCCAGCAGCTTAGAGATGAGCTCCTACAATGAGCAGTTCTTC | CASSLEMSSYNEQFF
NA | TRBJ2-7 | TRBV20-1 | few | TGCAGTGCTAGAGATTTCGGGAAAGGCTACGAGCAGTACTTC | CSARDFGKGYEQYF
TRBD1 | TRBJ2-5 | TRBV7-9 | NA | TGTGCCAGCACGACACTCCAGGGGGCCGTAGAGACCCAGTACTTC | CASTTLQGAVETQYF
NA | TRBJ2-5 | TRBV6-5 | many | TGTGCCAGCAGTTTTCGACATCTTGAGACCCAGTACTTC | CASSFRHLETQYF
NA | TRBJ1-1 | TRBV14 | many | TGTGCCAGCAGCCAATTGCTGAACACTGAAGCTTTCTTT | CASSQLLNTEAFF
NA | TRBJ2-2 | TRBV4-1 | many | TGCGCCAGCCGGGGACCGGGGTCGAACACCGGGGAGCTGTTTTTT | CASRGPGSNTGELFF
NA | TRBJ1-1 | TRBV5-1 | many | TGCGCCAGCAGCCTAACAGGGCTCACTGAAGCTTTCTTT | CASSLTGLTEAFF
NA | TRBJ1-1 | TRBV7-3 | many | TGTGCCAGCAGCTTTTACAGCAACACTGAAGCTTTCTTT | CASSFYSNTEAFF
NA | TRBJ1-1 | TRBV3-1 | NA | TGTGCCAGCAGCCAAGATGGGTGGAACACTGAAGCTTTCTTT | CASSQDGWNTEAFF
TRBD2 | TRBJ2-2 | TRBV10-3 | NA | TGTGCCACCAAGGGTAGCGGGGGAACTCACACCGGGGAGCTGTTTTTT | CATKGSGGTHTGELFF
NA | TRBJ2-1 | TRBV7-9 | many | TGTGCCAGCAGGAGGGGTTACGGGGCCTACAATGAGCAGTTCTTC | CASRRGYGAYNEQFF
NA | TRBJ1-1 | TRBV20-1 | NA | TGCAGTGCCGTGACCGGGAGACGGAACACTGAAGCTTTCTTT | CSAVTGRRNTEAFF
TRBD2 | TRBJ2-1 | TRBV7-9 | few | TGTGCCAGCAGCTTAGTTAGCGGGACGAGCTCCTACAATGAGCAGTTCTTC | CASSLVSGTSSYNEQFF
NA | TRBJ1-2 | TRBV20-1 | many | TGCAGTGCTCAAGGGGGGATATATGGCTACACCTTC | CSAQGGIYGYTF
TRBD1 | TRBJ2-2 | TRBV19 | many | TGTGCCAGTACCCGACAGGGGCTTTACACCGGGGAGCTGTTTTTT | CASTRQGLYTGELFF